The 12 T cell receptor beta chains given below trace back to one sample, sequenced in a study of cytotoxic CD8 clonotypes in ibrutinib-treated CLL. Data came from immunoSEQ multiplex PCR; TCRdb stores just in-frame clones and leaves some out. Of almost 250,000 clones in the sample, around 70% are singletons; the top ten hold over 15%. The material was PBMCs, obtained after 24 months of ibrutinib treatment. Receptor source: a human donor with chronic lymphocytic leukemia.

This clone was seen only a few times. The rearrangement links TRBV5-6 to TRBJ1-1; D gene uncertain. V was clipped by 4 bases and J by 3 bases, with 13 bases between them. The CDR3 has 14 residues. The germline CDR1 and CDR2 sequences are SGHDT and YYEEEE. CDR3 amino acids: CASSTWPADTEAFF. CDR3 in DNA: TGTGCCAGCAGCACCTGGCCCGCTGACACTGAAGCTTTCTTT.

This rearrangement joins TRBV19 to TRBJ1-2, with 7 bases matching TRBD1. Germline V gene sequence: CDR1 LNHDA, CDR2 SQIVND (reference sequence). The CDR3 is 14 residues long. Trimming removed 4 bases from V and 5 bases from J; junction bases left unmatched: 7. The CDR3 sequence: CASSTSGTVYGYTF. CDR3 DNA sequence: TGTGCCAGTAGTACCTCCGGGACAGTATATGGCTACACCTTC.

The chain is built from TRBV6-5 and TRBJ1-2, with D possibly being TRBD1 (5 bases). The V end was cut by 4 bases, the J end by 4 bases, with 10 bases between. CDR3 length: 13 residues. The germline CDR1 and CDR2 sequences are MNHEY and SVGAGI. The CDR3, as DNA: TGTGCCAGCAGTTCCGGGACCCTCTATGGCTACACCTTC. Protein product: CASSSGTLYGYTF.

The chain's CDR3 is CSVVTGGRDEAFF. As DNA, the CDR3 is TGCAGCGTTGTTACAGGGGGAAGGGATGAAGCTTTCTTT. The chain employs TRBV29-1 and TRBJ1-1, with TRBD1 identical over 8 bases. Germline V gene lookup returns CDR1 SQVTM and CDR2 ANQGSEA. V was pared by 4 bases and J by 7 bases, with 8 bases of the junction left unmatched. The CDR3 extends over 13 amino acids.

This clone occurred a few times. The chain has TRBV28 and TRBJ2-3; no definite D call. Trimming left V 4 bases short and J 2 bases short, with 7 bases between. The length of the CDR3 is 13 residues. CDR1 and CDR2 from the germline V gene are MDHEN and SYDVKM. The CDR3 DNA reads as TGTGCCAGCAGTTCCCACAACACAGATACGCAGTATTTT. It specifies CASSSHNTDTQYF.

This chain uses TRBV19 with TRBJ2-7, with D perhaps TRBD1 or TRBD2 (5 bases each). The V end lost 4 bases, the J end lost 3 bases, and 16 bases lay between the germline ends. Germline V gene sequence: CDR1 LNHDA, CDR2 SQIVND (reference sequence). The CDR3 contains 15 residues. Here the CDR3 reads CASSNYPGPHYEQYF. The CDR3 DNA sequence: TGTGCCAGTAGTAATTATCCGGGACCACACTACGAGCAGTACTTC.

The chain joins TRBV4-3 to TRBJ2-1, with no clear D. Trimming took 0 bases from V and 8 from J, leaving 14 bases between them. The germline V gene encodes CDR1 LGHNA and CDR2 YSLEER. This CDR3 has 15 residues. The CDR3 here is CASSQDLYRVDEQFF. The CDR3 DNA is TGCGCCAGCAGCCAAGATCTGTATCGGGTGGATGAGCAGTTCTTC.

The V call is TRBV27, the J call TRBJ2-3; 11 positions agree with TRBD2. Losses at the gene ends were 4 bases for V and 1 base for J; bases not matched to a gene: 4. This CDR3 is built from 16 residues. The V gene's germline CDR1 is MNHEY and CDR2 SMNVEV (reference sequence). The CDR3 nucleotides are TGTGCCAGCAGTTCACTAGCGGGAGCAGGCACAGATACGCAGTATTTT. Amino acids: CASSSLAGAGTDTQYF.

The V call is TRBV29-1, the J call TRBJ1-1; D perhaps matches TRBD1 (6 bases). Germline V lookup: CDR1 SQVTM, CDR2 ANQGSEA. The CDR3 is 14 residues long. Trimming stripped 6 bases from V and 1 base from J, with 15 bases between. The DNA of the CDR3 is TGCAGCGTGGCGACAGGCCCTTCGAACACTGAAGCTTTCTTT. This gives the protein CSVATGPSNTEAFF.

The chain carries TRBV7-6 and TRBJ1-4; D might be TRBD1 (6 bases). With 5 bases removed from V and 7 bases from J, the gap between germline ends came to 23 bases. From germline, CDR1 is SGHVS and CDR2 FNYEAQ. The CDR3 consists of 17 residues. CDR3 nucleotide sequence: TGTGCCAGCAGCCACCCACTACGGGGGCAGGGTTTTGAAAAACTGTTTTTT. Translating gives CASSHPLRGQGFEKLFF.

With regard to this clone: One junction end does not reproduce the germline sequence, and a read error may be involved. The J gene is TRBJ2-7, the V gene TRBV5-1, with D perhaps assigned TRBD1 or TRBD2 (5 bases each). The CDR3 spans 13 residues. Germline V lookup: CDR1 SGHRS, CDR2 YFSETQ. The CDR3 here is CASSSTGTEKGSF. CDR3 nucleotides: TGCGCCAGCAGTTCTACCGGGACCGAAAAGGGGAGCTTC.

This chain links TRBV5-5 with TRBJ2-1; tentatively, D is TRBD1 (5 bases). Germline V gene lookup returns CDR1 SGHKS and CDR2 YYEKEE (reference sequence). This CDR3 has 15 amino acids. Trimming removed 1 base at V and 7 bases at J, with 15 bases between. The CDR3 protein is CASSLRQGGVNEQFF. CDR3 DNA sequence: TGTGCCAGCAGCTTGAGGCAGGGTGGAGTAAATGAGCAGTTCTTC.